This T cell receptor beta chain was recovered during a study of shared clonotypes between healthy human individuals (dated by TCRdb to about 2020). Background on the whole study: The cohort included a few men and a couple of women between 18 and 49 years of age. For each donor, CD4 naive and CD4 memory were each run on three plates, CD8 naive on two plates, and CD8 memory on one plate. To estimate repertoire size and how much clonotype sharing occurs between individuals, the study deeply sequenced the blood TCR repertoires of five healthy adults. Different laboratories and diverse techniques were used to prepare libraries and sequence TCR repertoires, to increase sequencing depth and limit assay-specific biases. Between about 0.94 and 8.9 billion PBMCs per donor were obtained by leukapheresis. What the study reported, not specific to this receptor: Compared with non-shared clonotypes, clonotypes shared by all four sorted-subset donors had higher generation probabilities. Because the study included only a small number of donors, the genetic and exposure-history diversity represented was limited. Naive subsets generally had larger estimated clonotype richness than memory subsets. Pairwise subsampling indicated that sequencing depth was expected to affect the degree of clonotype sharing among donors. Only blood was sampled, and tissue TCR repertoires likely differ from those in blood. Approximately 5% of naive CD4, 3% to 4% of naive CD8, 2.3% of memory CD4, and about 0.4% of memory CD8 clonotypes were shared across several donors. Incomplete sequencing was indicated by rarefaction of sorted-subset datasets, despite the large sequencing depth.

The donors were healthy, HIV-negative adults who had no recently reported acute infections or vaccinations. Every donor was a Caucasian adult residing in Nashville, Tennessee, USA. CD4+ T cells were enriched through magnetic negative selection, after which naive cells were positively selected on CD45RA and the remaining negative fraction served as the memory subset. Blood was obtained by leukapheresis, after which PBMCs were separated by Ficoll-Histopaque density gradient centrifugation and cryopreserved in liquid nitrogen vapor phase. Purity and quantity of every magnetically sorted T cell population were checked by analytical flow cytometry. Each sorted fraction had its genomic DNA isolated and then quantified by UV absorbance on a Nanodrop 2000c. Using the deep immunoSEQ assay, multiplex PCR amplified TCR CDR3 regions from genomic DNA. Genomic DNA extracted from each cell subset was distributed evenly over all wells of several immunoSEQ 96-well plates, and each plate served as one replicate. Each replicate PCR for sorted subsets received about 220 ng genomic DNA, equal to about 30,000 T cell genomes. Purified libraries were measured with a Qubit 3.0 fluorometer, size-checked on a Bioanalyzer 2100, and measured again with the KAPA Library Quantification kit. Every immunoSEQ 96-well plate was sequenced on a separate single-read 150-cycle Illumina NextSeq 550 flow cell. The original methods were these. Because the immunoSEQ output included only junctional sequences and no quality scores, the filtering could not be the same as the filtering used for full-length reads. To assign V/J genes and CDR3, sequences were annotated against IMGT germline references using PyIR, a Python wrapper for IgBLAST v1.9. Reads were removed for weak V/J assignments (E-value above 1e-6), missing CDR3, stop codons, out-of-frame junctions, or ambiguous translated residues. A V3J clonotype was defined by an identical inferred V gene, J gene, and CDR3 amino acid sequence. To compute the percentage overlap between repertoires, the number of shared unique clonotypes was divided by the size of the smaller repertoire. Richness of each repertoire was evaluated using RTK rarefaction, the Chao1 estimator, and Recon v2.1 estimates of unobserved clonotypes. Generation probabilities for all TCRbeta clonotypes obtained by the gDNA method from a few donors were computed using OLGA. The table was pulled from immuneACCESS by TCRdb, which kept in-frame rearrangements only. Such tables lose some clones; where checked, under half of the loss comes from unresolved V genes, and the rest has no known cause. The V and J calls and clone size were taken over from that table, and D and trimming were inferred from the DNA. The sample table holds 950,000 to 1,300,000 clones, of which about 74% were seen once. The biggest ten clones account for about 1.5% of the sample.

CDR1 and CDR2 are read off the germline V gene as SGHAT and FQNNGV. Inclusive of the bounding cysteine and phenylalanine, the CDR3 is 14 residues long. The DNA shown is the 42-base CDR3, in frame from base 1. At the junction V is shortened by 0 bases and J by 2 bases, with 8 bases in between. This clone was recorded only once. This clone's antigen is unknown. No much larger clone is present one base from it, and per-base qualities are unavailable. The clonotype comes from a young man in good health. Sequencing was done on a sample of memory CD4+ T cells sorted from blood. Per the publication, the cell subset or site label means: CD45RA-negative fraction. The chain was built from TRBV11-2 and TRBJ2-7; confidence is insufficient to name the D gene. The DNA sequence reads TGTGCCAGCAGCTTAGATCTCGTCGCCTACGAGCAGTACTTC. It is translated as CASSLDLVAYEQYF.